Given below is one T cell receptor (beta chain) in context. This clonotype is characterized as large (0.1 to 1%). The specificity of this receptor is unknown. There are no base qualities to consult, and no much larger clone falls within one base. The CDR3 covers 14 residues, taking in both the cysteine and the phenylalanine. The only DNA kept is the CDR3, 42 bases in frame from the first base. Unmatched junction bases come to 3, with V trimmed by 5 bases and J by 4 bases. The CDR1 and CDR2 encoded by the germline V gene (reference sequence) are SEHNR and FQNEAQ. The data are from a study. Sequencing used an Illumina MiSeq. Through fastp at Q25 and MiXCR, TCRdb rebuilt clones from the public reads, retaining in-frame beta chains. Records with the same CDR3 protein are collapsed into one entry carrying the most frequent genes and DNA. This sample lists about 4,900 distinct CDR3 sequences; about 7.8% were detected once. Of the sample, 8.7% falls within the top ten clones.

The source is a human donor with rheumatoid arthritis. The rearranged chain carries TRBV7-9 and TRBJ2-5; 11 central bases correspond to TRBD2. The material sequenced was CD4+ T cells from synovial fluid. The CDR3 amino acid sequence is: CASSPGTSGETQYF. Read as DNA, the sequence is TGTGCCAGCAGCCCCGGGACTAGCGGAGAGACCCAGTACTTC.